The sequence of this T cell receptor beta chain was determined in a study of blood T cell repertoires in COVID-19. The assay was immunoSEQ multiplex PCR, and TCRdb's table has in-frame clones only and misses some. The sample consists of approximately 74,000 clones, approximately 89% of them appearing once. This CDR3 comprises 13 residues. Germline CDR1 and CDR2: LNHDA and SQIVND (reference sequence). With 9 bases clipped from V and 8 bases from J, the junction kept 9 bases outside the gene matches. The genes are TRBV19 and TRBJ2-4; 8 bases match TRBD2. The receptor comes from a woman in her sixties or seventies with active COVID-19. The sequencing input was peripheral blood. In DNA, the CDR3 is TGTGCCAGCCAGAAAAGCGGGAGATACATTCAGTACTTC. It yields the protein CASQKSGRYIQYF.